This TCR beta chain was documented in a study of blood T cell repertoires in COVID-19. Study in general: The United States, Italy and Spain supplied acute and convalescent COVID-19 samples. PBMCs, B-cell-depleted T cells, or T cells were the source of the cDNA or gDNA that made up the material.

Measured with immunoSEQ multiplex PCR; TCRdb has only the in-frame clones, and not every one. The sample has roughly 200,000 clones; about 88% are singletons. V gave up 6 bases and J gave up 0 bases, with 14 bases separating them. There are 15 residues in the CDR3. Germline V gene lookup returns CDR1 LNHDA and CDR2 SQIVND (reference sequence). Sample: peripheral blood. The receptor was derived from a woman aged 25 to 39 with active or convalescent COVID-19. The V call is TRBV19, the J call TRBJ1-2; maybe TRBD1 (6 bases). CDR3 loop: CASSRTERANYGYTF. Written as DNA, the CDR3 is TGTGCCAGTAGCCGGACAGAGAGAGCTAACTATGGCTACACCTTC.